Sequencing of this TCR beta chain was carried out in a study of graft-versus-host responses after intestinal transplantation. Data came from immunoSEQ multiplex PCR; TCRdb stores just in-frame clones and leaves some out. The table includes 15,000 or so clones, 25% to 35% detected once. This CDR3 region has 14 residues. The germline CDR1 and CDR2 sequences are SGHDT and YYEEEE. The V end lost 4 bases, the J end lost 1 base, and 10 bases lay between the germline ends. V usage is TRBV5-6 and J usage is TRBJ2-3; no reliable D call. The sequence was obtained from a human patient who received an intestinal transplant. The sequencing here drew on alloreactive CD4+ T cells from a mixed lymphocyte reaction culture, taken before intestinal transplant. Described subset: CFSE-low proliferating T cells sorted from approximately 6-day pre-transplant mixed lymphocyte reaction (GvH or HvG direction). CDR3 loop: CASSRRDRTDTQYF. CDR3 nucleotide sequence: TGTGCCAGCAGCCGGCGCGACCGCACAGATACGCAGTATTTT.